The rows below give T cell receptor beta chains drawn from one sample of a study of cytomegalovirus exposure and HLA in healthy donors. Profiling relied on immunoSEQ multiplex PCR, and the TCRdb table lists in-frame clones only, not all of them. The table lists approximately 290,000 clones, roughly 80% of them singletons. The sequenced material came from PBMCs. The receptor set was obtained from a girl aged 2-9 years in good health and CMV-seronegative. Each CDR3 is given with its conserved first and last residue. D genes are given only for firm matches. Size values are once, few and many counts, or a class for expanded clones, and some rows have none.

j_gene: TRBJ2-3; abundance: -; v_gene: TRBV11-2; d_gene: TRBD2; CDR3nt: TGTGCCAGCAGCTACCGGGGGGGAGGTTCAGATACGCAGTATTTT; CDR3aa: CASSYRGGGSDTQYF
j_gene: TRBJ2-5; abundance: -; v_gene: TRBV7-9; d_gene: TRBD2; CDR3nt: TGTGCCAGCAGCGATACTAGCGGAAGAGAGACCCAGTACTTC; CDR3aa: CASSDTSGRETQYF
j_gene: TRBJ1-2; abundance: -; v_gene: TRBV5-6; d_gene: -; CDR3nt: TGTGCCAGCAGCTTGGCGGGGAGATATGGCTACACCTTC; CDR3aa: CASSLAGRYGYTF
j_gene: TRBJ1-6; abundance: -; v_gene: TRBV9; d_gene: -; CDR3nt: TGTGCCAGCAGCGTATCAGGGTCTAATTCACCCCTCCACTTT; CDR3aa: CASSVSGSNSPLHF
j_gene: TRBJ1-5; abundance: -; v_gene: TRBV25-1; d_gene: TRBD1; CDR3nt: TGTGCCAGCAGTGGACAGGGTCATCAGCCCCAGCATTTT; CDR3aa: CASSGQGHQPQHF
j_gene: TRBJ2-6; abundance: -; v_gene: TRBV19; d_gene: -; CDR3nt: TGTGCCAGTAGTATTACAGGAACTGGGGCCAACGTCCTGACTTTC; CDR3aa: CASSITGTGANVLTF
j_gene: TRBJ2-1; abundance: -; v_gene: TRBV2; d_gene: -; CDR3nt: TGTGCCAGCAGCCGAGGGGGGGATGAGCAGTTCTTC; CDR3aa: CASSRGGDEQFF
j_gene: TRBJ2-1; abundance: -; v_gene: TRBV27; d_gene: -; CDR3nt: TGTGCCAGCACAGGGTACAATGAGCAGTTCTTC; CDR3aa: CASTGYNEQFF
j_gene: TRBJ1-4; abundance: -; v_gene: TRBV18; d_gene: -; CDR3nt: TGTGCCAGCTCACCAAGCGGGGGAGGTCTTGCTGAAAAACTGTTTTTT; CDR3aa: CASSPSGGGLAEKLFF
j_gene: TRBJ2-7; abundance: -; v_gene: TRBV13; d_gene: -; CDR3nt: TGTGCCAGCAGCTTTTGGGAGGAGAGCTCCTACGAGCAGTACTTC; CDR3aa: CASSFWEESSYEQYF
j_gene: TRBJ2-7; abundance: -; v_gene: TRBV11-2; d_gene: -; CDR3nt: TGTGCCACCTCCACTTCCGGGACTCACAAATACTACGAGCAGTACTTC; CDR3aa: CATSTSGTHKYYEQYF
j_gene: TRBJ2-7; abundance: -; v_gene: TRBV30; d_gene: TRBD2; CDR3nt: TGTGCCTGGAGGGCAGGGAGGGGCGAGCAGTACTTC; CDR3aa: CAWRAGRGEQYF
j_gene: TRBJ2-7; abundance: once; v_gene: TRBV18; d_gene: -; CDR3nt: TGTGCCAGCTCACCACGGCAGACCTACGAGCAGTACTTC; CDR3aa: CASSPRQTYEQYF
j_gene: TRBJ1-2; abundance: once; v_gene: TRBV14; d_gene: TRBD1; CDR3nt: TGTGCCAGCAGCAAAGGACAGGGCGGCTATGGCTACACCTTC; CDR3aa: CASSKGQGGYGYTF
j_gene: TRBJ2-6; abundance: -; v_gene: TRBV6-6; d_gene: -; CDR3nt: TGTGCCAGCAGTTCCCAGGGTTCCTCTGGGGCCAACGTCCTGACTTTC; CDR3aa: CASSSQGSSGANVLTF
j_gene: TRBJ2-1; abundance: -; v_gene: TRBV5-1; d_gene: TRBD2; CDR3nt: TGTGCCAGCAGCTCGAAGCGGGGGAGCCAGTACAATGAGCAGTTCTTC; CDR3aa: CASSSKRGSQYNEQFF
j_gene: TRBJ2-1; abundance: once; v_gene: TRBV14; d_gene: TRBD1; CDR3nt: TGTGCCAGCAGCCACAAAGCCGGGACAGGAAACTACAATGAGCAGTTCTTC; CDR3aa: CASSHKAGTGNYNEQFF
j_gene: TRBJ2-7; abundance: -; v_gene: TRBV7-9; d_gene: TRBD2; CDR3nt: TGTTCCAGCAGCTTAGATACTAGCGGGAGGGCCAAGTCAGGCGAGCAGTACTTC; CDR3aa: CSSSLDTSGRAKSGEQYF
j_gene: TRBJ1-5; abundance: -; v_gene: TRBV11-2; d_gene: TRBD1; CDR3nt: TGTGCCAGCAGCTTAACACAGGGGGACAATCAGCCCCAGCATTTT; CDR3aa: CASSLTQGDNQPQHF
j_gene: TRBJ1-1; abundance: -; v_gene: TRBV27; d_gene: -; CDR3nt: TGTGCCAGCAGTTTAGGGCCGAACACTGAAGCTTTCTTT; CDR3aa: CASSLGPNTEAFF
j_gene: TRBJ1-2; abundance: -; v_gene: TRBV30; d_gene: -; CDR3nt: TGTGCCTTAAACCAGGGGCTGAACTATGGCTACACCTTC; CDR3aa: CALNQGLNYGYTF
j_gene: TRBJ1-4; abundance: few; v_gene: TRBV4-1; d_gene: -; CDR3nt: TGCGCCAGCAGCCAAGACGGTACCTATGAAAAACTGTTTTTT; CDR3aa: CASSQDGTYEKLFF
j_gene: TRBJ2-3; abundance: few; v_gene: TRBV10-1; d_gene: TRBD1; CDR3nt: TGCGCCAGCGTGGTAGGGGGCCGTACAGATACGCAGTATTTT; CDR3aa: CASVVGGRTDTQYF
j_gene: TRBJ2-7; abundance: -; v_gene: TRBV4-1; d_gene: TRBD2; CDR3nt: TGCGCCAGCAGCCAAGAGACTAGCGGATTCTCCTACGAGCAGTACTTC; CDR3aa: CASSQETSGFSYEQYF
j_gene: TRBJ2-1; abundance: few; v_gene: TRBV7-6; d_gene: TRBD2; CDR3nt: TGTGCCAGCAGCTTAGCGGGGCTAGCGGGTAGCTATCAGTTCTTC; CDR3aa: CASSLAGLAGSYQFF
j_gene: TRBJ2-7; abundance: -; v_gene: TRBV7-6; d_gene: TRBD1; CDR3nt: TGTGCCAGCAGCTTCGGACAGGGGACGACCTACGAGCAGTACTTC; CDR3aa: CASSFGQGTTYEQYF
j_gene: TRBJ2-5; abundance: -; v_gene: TRBV5-1; d_gene: -; CDR3nt: TGCGCCAGCAGCAAAAGGGACAACAACCAAGAGACCCAGTACTTC; CDR3aa: CASSKRDNNQETQYF
j_gene: TRBJ1-4; abundance: -; v_gene: TRBV28; d_gene: -; CDR3nt: TGTGCCAGCAGTTTAGACAGCGCCAGGGGAAATGAAAAACTGTTTTTT; CDR3aa: CASSLDSARGNEKLFF
j_gene: TRBJ1-1; abundance: -; v_gene: TRBV29-1; d_gene: -; CDR3nt: TGCAGCGTTGTTGGGGGGGGGTTTGGCGGGAAAGCTTTCTTT; CDR3aa: CSVVGGGFGGKAFF
j_gene: TRBJ2-1; abundance: -; v_gene: TRBV5-8; d_gene: -; CDR3nt: TGTGCCAGCAGCTTGTACGGGGGGCCGATATTAAATGAGCAGTTCTTC; CDR3aa: CASSLYGGPILNEQFF
j_gene: TRBJ1-2; abundance: -; v_gene: TRBV6-1; d_gene: TRBD1; CDR3nt: TGTGCCATCGGGACAGGGTACGGGTATGGCTACACCTTC; CDR3aa: CAIGTGYGYGYTF
j_gene: TRBJ1-5; abundance: -; v_gene: TRBV7-6; d_gene: -; CDR3nt: TGTGCCAGCAGCTTCGCAGGGTTAAATCAGCCCCAGCATTTT; CDR3aa: CASSFAGLNQPQHF
j_gene: TRBJ1-1; abundance: -; v_gene: TRBV20-1; d_gene: -; CDR3nt: TGCAGTGCTAGGGGGCAGTGGGCTTTCTTT; CDR3aa: CSARGQWAFF